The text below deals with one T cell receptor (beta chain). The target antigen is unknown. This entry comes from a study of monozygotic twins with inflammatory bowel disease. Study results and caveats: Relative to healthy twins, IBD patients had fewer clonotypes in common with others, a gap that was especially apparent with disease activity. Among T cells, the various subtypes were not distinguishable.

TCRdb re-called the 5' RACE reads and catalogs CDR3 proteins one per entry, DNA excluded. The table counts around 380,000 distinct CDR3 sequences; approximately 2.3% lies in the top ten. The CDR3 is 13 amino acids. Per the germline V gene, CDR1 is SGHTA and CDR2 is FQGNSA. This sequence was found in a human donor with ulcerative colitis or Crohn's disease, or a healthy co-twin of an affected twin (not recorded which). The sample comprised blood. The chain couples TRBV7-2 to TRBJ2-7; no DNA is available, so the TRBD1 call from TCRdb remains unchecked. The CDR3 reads CASGQQGAGEQYF. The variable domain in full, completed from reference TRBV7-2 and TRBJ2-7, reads GAGVSQSPSNKVTEKGKDVELRCDPISGHTALYWYRQSLGQGLEFLIYFQGNSAPDKSGLPSDRFSAERTGGSVSTLTIQRTQQEDSAVYLCASGQQGAGEQYFGPGTRLTVT.